The following is a T cell receptor beta chain sequence with its context. At the survey level, the v3.0 immunoSEQ assay was run. Using immunoSEQ multiplex PCR, the repertoire was profiled, and TCRdb retains in-frame clones only, with some absent. Of approximately 23,000 clones detected, approximately 85% appear once; the ten largest clones hold 6.5% to 7.5%. V was pared by 1 base and J by 8 bases, with 21 bases between. The germline V gene encodes CDR1 LGHNA and CDR2 YNFKEQ. The CDR3 covers 16 residues. Cryopreserved PBMC samples of about 0.95-10 million cells were used for DNA extraction. These data are taken from a study of long-term antiretroviral therapy in people with HIV.

The sample was unsorted PBMCs, taken 1.5 years after starting antiretroviral therapy. The source of this sequence is a man aged 25-45 years with HIV. The chain recombines TRBV4-2 with TRBJ2-7; D possibly matches TRBD1 or TRBD2 (5 bases each). The CDR3 DNA reads TGTGCCAGCAGCCAAGCGGCGAGGGGTGGGATGTTCAAGCAGTACTTC. This gives the protein CASSQAARGGMFKQYF.